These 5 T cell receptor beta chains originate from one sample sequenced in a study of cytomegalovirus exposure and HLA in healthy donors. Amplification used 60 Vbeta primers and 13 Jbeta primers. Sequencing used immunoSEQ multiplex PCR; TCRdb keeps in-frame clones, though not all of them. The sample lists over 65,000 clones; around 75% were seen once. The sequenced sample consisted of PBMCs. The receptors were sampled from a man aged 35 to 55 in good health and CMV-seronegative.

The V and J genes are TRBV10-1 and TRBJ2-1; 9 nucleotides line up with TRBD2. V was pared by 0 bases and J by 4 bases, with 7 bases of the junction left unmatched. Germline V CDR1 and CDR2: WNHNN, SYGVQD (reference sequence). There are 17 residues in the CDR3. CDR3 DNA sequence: TGCGCCAGCAGTGAGTCGACGTGGCGGGAGGGATACAATGAGCAGTTCTTC. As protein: CASSESTWREGYNEQFF.

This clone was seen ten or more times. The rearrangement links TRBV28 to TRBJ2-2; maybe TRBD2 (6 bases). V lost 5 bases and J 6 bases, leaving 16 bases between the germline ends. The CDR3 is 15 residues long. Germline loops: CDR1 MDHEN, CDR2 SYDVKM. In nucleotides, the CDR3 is TGTGCCAGCAGTGTTGGTGGAACGGGGGCCGGGGAGCTGTTTTTT. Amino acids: CASSVGGTGAGELFF.

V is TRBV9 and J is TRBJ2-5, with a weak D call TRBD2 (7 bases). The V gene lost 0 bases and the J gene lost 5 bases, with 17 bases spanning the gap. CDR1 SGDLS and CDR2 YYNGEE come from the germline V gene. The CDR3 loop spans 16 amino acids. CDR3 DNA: TGTGCCAGCAGCGTAGTCCCGGGGGGCGGGACGGAGACCCAGTACTTC. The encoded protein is CASSVVPGGGTETQYF. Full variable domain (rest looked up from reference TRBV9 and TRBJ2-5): DSGVTQTPKHLITATGQRVTLRCSPRSGDLSVYWYQQSLDQGLQFLIQYYNGEERAKGNILERFSAQQFPDLHSELNLSSLELGDSALYFCASSVVPGGGTETQYFGPGTRLLVL.

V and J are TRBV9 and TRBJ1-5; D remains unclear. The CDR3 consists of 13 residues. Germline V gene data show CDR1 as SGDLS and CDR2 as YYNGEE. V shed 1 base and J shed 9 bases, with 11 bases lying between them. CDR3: CASSVTDTPPQHF. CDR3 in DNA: TGTGCCAGCAGCGTAACCGACACGCCGCCCCAGCATTTT. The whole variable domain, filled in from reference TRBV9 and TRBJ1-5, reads DSGVTQTPKHLITATGQRVTLRCSPRSGDLSVYWYQQSLDQGLQFLIQYYNGEERAKGNILERFSAQQFPDLHSELNLSSLELGDSALYFCASSVTDTPPQHFGDGTRLSIL.

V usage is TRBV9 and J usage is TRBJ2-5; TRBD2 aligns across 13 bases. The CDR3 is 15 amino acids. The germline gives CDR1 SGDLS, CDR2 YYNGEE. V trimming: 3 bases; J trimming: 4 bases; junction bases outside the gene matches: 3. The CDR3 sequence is CASSDRLAGGETQYF. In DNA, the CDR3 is TGTGCCAGCAGCGATAGACTAGCGGGAGGAGAGACCCAGTACTTC.